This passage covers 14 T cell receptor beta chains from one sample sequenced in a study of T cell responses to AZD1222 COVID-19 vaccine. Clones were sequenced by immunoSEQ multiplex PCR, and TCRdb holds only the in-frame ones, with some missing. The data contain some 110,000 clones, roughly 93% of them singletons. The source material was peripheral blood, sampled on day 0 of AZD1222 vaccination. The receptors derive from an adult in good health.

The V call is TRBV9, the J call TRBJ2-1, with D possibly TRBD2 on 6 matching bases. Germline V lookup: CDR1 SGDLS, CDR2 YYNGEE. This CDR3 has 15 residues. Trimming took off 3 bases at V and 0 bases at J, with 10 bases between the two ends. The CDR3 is CASSAGLSSYNEQFF. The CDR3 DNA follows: TGTGCCAGCAGCGCGGGACTTAGCTCCTACAATGAGCAGTTCTTC.

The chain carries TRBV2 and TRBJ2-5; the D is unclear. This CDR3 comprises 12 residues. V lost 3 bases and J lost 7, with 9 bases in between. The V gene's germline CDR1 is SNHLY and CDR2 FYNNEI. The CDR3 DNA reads TGTGCCAGCAGTGAGCAGAGAGGGACCCAGTACTTC. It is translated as CASSEQRGTQYF.

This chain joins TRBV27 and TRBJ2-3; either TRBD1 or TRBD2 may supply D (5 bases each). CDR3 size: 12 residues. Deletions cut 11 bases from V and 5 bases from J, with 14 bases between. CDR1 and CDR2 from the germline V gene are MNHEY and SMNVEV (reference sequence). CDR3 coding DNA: TGTGCCGCCCGGGGCTATGAAGATACGCAGTATTTT. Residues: CAARGYEDTQYF.

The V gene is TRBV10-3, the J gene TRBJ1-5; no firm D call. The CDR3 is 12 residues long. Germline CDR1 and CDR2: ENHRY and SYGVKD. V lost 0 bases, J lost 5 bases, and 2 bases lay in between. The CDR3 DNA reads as TGTGCCATCAGTGAGTCGGATCAGCCCCAGCATTTT. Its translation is CAISESDQPQHF.

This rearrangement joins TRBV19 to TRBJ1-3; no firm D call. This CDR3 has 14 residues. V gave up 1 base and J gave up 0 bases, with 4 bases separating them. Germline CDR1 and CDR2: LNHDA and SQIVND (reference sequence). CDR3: CASSIGDSGNTIYF. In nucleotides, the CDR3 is TGTGCCAGTAGTATAGGAGACTCTGGAAACACCATATATTTT.

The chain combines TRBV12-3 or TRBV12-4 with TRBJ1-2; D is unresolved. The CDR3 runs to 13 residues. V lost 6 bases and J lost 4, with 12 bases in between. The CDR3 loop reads CASSPGKFYGYTF. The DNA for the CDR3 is TGTGCCAGCAGCCCTGGGAAGTTCTATGGCTACACCTTC.

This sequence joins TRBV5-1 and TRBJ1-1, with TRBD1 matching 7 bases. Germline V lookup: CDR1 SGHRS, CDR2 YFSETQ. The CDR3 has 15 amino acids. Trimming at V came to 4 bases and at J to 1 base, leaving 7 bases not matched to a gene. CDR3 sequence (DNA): TGCGCCAGCAGCCCGGCGGGACAGCCGAACACTGAAGCTTTCTTT. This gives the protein CASSPAGQPNTEAFF.

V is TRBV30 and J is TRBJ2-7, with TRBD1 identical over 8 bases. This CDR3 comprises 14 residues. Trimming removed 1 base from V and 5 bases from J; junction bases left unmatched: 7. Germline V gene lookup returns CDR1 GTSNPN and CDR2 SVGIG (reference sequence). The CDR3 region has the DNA TGTGCCTGGAGTGCCGGGACAGGTTCGGACGAGCAGTACTTC. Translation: CAWSAGTGSDEQYF.

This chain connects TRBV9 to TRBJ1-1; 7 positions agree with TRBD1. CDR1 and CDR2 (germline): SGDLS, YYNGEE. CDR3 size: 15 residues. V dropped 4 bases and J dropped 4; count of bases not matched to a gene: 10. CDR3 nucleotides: TGTGCCAGCAGCCCCCCAAGGGGGCGAGGCACTGAAGCTTTCTTT. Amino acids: CASSPPRGRGTEAFF.

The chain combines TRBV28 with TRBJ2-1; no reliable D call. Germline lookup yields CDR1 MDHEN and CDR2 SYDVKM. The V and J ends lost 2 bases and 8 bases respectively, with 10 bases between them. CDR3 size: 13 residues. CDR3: CASSLDFRYEQFF. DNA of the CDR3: TGTGCCAGCAGTTTAGATTTTCGGTATGAGCAGTTCTTC.

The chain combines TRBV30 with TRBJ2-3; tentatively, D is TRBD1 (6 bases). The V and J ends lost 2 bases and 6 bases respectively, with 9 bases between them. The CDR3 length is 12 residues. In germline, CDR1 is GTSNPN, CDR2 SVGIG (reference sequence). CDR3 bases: TGTGCCTGGAGTAGAAGGGGGGATACGCAGTATTTT. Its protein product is CAWSRRGDTQYF. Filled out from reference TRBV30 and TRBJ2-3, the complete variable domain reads SQTIHQWPATLVQPVGSPLSLECTVEGTSNPNLYWYRQAAGRGLQLLFYSVGIGQISSEVPQNLSASRPQDRQFILSSKKLLLSDSGFYLCAWSRRGDTQYFGPGTRLTVL.

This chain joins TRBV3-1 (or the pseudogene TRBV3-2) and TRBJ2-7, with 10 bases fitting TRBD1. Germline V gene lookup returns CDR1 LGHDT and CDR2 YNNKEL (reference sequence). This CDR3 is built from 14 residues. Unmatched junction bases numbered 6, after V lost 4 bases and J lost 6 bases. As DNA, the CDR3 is TGTGCCAGCAGCCGAGGGACAGGGGCTGCCGAGCAGTACTTC. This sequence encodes CASSRGTGAAEQYF.

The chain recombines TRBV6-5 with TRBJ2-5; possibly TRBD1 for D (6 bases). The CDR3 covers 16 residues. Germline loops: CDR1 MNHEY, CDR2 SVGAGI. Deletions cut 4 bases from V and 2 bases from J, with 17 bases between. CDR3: CASSSQSSGDQETQYF. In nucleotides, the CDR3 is TGTGCCAGCAGTTCCCAGTCCTCAGGGGATCAAGAGACCCAGTACTTC.

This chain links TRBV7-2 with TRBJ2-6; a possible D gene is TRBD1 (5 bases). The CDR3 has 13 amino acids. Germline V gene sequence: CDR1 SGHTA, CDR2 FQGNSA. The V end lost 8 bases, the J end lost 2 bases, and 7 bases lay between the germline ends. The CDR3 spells CASPRAGANVLTF. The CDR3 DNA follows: TGTGCCAGCCCCAGGGCTGGGGCCAACGTCCTGACTTTC.